Described below is a single TCR beta chain sequence and its context. The antigen it recognizes is unknown. Per-nucleotide qualities are absent, and no much larger clonotype sits a single base away. This sample is part of a study of identical twins listed by TCRdb under 2016. A note on the overall study: To test whether fetal clonotypes persist, the study used deep sequencing on TCR alpha and beta repertoires from monozygotic twins, unrelated adults of various ages, and cord blood. To rule out contamination, the twin experiments were replicated at different times with different library preparation protocols.

Only healthy Caucasian donors were included. The twin cohort consisted of three pairs of female monozygotic twins, all aged about 18 to 30 years. Miltenyi CD45RO+ enrichment and human naive T-cell isolation kits were used to isolate memory (CD45RO+) and naive T cells from PBMC. The library came from 5' RACE. Sequencing used an Illumina HiSeq 2000. Template switching added a universal primer binding site, and the final cDNA carried a unique molecular identifier that allowed TCR cDNA molecules to be counted accurately. First-strand cDNA for TCR alpha and beta chains was synthesized from specific primers in the conserved constant-segment region. To control for contamination, every cDNA library was double barcoded, receiving both a SMART-Mk sample barcode and Illumina barcodes. TruSeq adapter sequences and Illumina sample barcodes were added in two successive PCR steps. TCR alpha and beta cDNA libraries were sequenced on the Illumina HiSeq platform with custom primers. The study's processing was this. Unique molecular identifiers were extracted from raw reads with MiGEC, and CDR3 positions were determined with MiXCR. Recombination models were inferred per individual with the repgenHMM and IGoR tools using an EM algorithm. The analysis of shared clonotypes was done with the tcR package in R, with sharing normalized by the product of cloneset sizes. Out-of-frame nonproductive sequences were analyzed to study raw recombination free of thymic and clonal selection effects. In TCRdb, the public reads were trimmed at Q25 with fastp and aligned with MiXCR, with productive beta chains retained. For every CDR3 protein sequence, its rows merge into one entry that carries the most common genes and DNA. What appears here as the V and J calls and clone size reflects TCRdb's work, not the paper's. Across this sample there are roughly 250,000 distinct CDR3 sequences, with roughly 7% seen only once. The ten largest clonotypes hold roughly 3.7% of the sample.

CDR1 MNHNS and CDR2 SASEGT were looked up in the germline V gene. The CDR3 covers 16 residues, taking in both the cysteine and the phenylalanine. Solely the CDR3 DNA is kept, with 48 bases framed from the first base. The junction shows trimming of 2 bases on V and 4 bases on J, plus 16 bases between the germline ends. What the work shows at the level of the full study, not this receptor alone: Because the same donors could not be followed over many years, the conclusions depended on cross-sectional statistical analysis. Fewer insertions were carried by abundant cord blood beta clonotypes; a weaker similar trend was observed in young adult naive repertoires, while no such trend was observed in memory repertoires. The excess sharing between twins in beta out-of-frame sequences was weaker because fewer shared sequences reduced the signal-to-noise ratio. Recombination models systematically underestimated out-of-frame TCR alpha sharing in monozygotic twins but agreed with sharing between unrelated individuals. Out-of-frame TCR alpha sequences shared between twins showed an excess of low generation-probability sequences compared with coincidental sharing between unrelated individuals. Invariant T cells such as MAIT and iNKT could partly confound zero-insertion analyses, though diverse VJ usage argued against this for most clonotypes.

In addition, the sample was reused for a study of yellow fever vaccine responses in identical twins. Reported in the second study: The authors reported that the T cell response to vaccination in identical twins appeared partly convergent and partly personalized. In the study, vaccine-responding T cell clones were precisely tracked in identical twins.

Sequencing used memory (CD45RO+) T cells sorted from blood. Read against the paper, the sample's cell subset or site label means: CD45RO+ enriched T cells. The chain is assembled from TRBV6-1 and TRBJ2-3; the D segment could be TRBD1, given 7 matching bases. The clonotype was recovered from a young woman in good health. CDR3 reads: CASSENGGGGADTQYF. The nucleotide sequence reads as follows: TGTGCCAGCAGTGAAAATGGAGGGGGCGGGGCAGATACGCAGTATTTT.